The text below deals with one TCR beta chain. The antigen remains undetermined. These data belong to a study of shared clonotypes between healthy human individuals. In the study overall: The cohort comprised a couple of women and a few men. Their ages spanned 18 to 49 years.

Naive CD8 cells were CD45RO-negative, positively selected for CCR7, excluding terminally differentiated effector memory CD45RA+ cells. Findings and caveats of the study: Naive subsets generally exceeded memory subsets in estimated richness. In contrast to clonotypes shared by all four donors, non-shared clonotypes had lower generation probabilities.

CDR3 length: 14 amino acids. The germline V gene encodes CDR1 SGHNT and CDR2 YENEEA. V was pared by 5 bases and J by 7 bases, with 15 bases between. Original handling: From ImmunoSEQ came sequences covering only the junction and carrying no quality scores, so filtering differed. The method was immunoSEQ multiplex PCR; TCRdb's version includes in-frame clones alone and lacks a portion of them. D and trimming come from the DNA, and the V and J calls and clone size come from that table. In the table there are about 1,900,000 clones, about 95% of which are singletons. Input material: naive CD8+ T cells sorted from blood. The rearrangement uses TRBV11-3 and TRBJ1-5, with a possible D match to TRBD1 (6 bases). The origin of this receptor is a young man in good health. CDR3 in DNA: TGTGCCAGCAGCATGCTACAGGGTAGCCAGCCCCAGCATTTT. It translates to CASSMLQGSQPQHF. The entire variable domain, with the rest obtained from reference TRBV11-3 and TRBJ1-5, is as follows: EAGVVQSPRYKIIEKKQPVAFWCNPISGHNTLYWYLQNLGQGPELLIRYENEEAVDDSQLPKDRFSAERLKGVDSTLKIQPAELGDSAVYLCASSMLQGSQPQHFGDGTRLSIL.